The text below deals with one T cell receptor beta chain. Its antigen remains unknown. V lost 5 bases and J 2 bases, leaving 8 bases between the germline ends. The CDR3 has 13 residues. Germline V lookup: CDR1 SNHLY, CDR2 FYNNEI. The assay was immunoSEQ multiplex PCR, and TCRdb's table has in-frame clones only and misses some. The table records around 3,000 clones, around 70% of them present only once. This entry comes from a study of immune cell composition in non-small cell lung cancer. Study-wide points: Tumour TCR-beta clonality was not significantly tied to smoking pack-years.

The normal lung sample lay at least 3 cm, and maximally far, from the tumour. The chain carries TRBV2 and TRBJ2-3; no clear D gene. The specimen sequenced was non-adjacent lung tissue. This clonotype was sampled from a human donor with non-small cell lung cancer. CDR3 in DNA: TGTGCCAGCAGTCGGCAGGACACAGATACGCAGTATTTT. This codes for CASSRQDTDTQYF.